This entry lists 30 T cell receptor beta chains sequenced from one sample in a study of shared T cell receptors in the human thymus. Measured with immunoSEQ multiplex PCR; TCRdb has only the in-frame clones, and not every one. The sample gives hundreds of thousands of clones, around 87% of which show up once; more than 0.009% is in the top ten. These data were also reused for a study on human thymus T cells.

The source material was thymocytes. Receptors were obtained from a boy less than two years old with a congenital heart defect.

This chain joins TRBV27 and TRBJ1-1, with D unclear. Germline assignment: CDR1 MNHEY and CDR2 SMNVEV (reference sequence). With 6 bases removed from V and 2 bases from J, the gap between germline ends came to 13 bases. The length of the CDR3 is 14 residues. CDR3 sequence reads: CASRYETDNTEAFF. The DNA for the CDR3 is TGTGCCAGCAGATATGAAACAGATAACACTGAAGCTTTCTTT.

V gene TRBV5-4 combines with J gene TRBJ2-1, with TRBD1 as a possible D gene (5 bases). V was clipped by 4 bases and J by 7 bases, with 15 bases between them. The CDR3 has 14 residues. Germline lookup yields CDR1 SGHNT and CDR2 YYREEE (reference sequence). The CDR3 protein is CASSLRQPGNEQFF. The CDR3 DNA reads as TGTGCCAGCAGCCTCCGACAGCCCGGGAATGAGCAGTTCTTC.

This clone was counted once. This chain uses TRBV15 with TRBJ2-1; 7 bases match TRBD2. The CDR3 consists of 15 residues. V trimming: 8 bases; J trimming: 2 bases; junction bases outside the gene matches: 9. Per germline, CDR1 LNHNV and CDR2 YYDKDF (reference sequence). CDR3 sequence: CATGGGDLTYNEQFF. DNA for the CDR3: TGTGCCACCGGGGGAGGGGACCTAACCTACAATGAGCAGTTCTTC.

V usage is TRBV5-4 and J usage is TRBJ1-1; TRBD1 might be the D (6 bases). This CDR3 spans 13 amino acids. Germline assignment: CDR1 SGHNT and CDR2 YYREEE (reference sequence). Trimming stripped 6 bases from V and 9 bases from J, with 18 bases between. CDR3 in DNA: TGTGCCAGCACCCAGGGGATCCGCGAGCAAGCTTTCTTT. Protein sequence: CASTQGIREQAFF.

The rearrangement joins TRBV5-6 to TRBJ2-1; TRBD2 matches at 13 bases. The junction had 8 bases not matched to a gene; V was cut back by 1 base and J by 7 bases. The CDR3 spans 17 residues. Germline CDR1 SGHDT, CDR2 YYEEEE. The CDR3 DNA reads TGTGCCAGCAGCTTGTTGATCCGGACTAGCGGGAGAAATGAGCAGTTCTTC. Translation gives CASSLLIRTSGRNEQFF.

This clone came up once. CDR3: CASSQEPSTGPYYEQYF. CDR3 in DNA: TGCGCCAGCAGCCAGGAGCCCTCGACAGGGCCTTACTACGAGCAGTACTTC. The chain joins TRBV4-1 to TRBJ2-5, with TRBD1 matching over 7 bases. The end of the DNA is better explained by TRBJ2-7, so the J call may be wrong. The CDR3 loop spans 17 amino acids. Germline loops: CDR1 MGHRA, CDR2 YSYEKL.

The CDR3 DNA follows: TGTGCCATCAGTGCTAAACGGGAAGGGGGGACCCAGTACTTC. It translates to CAISAKREGGTQYF. The V and J genes are TRBV10-3 and TRBJ2-5; D is perhaps TRBD1 (6 bases). Trimming took off 4 bases at V and 7 bases at J, with 16 bases between the two ends. CDR1 is ENHRY, CDR2 SYGVKD, per germline. The CDR3 spans 14 residues.

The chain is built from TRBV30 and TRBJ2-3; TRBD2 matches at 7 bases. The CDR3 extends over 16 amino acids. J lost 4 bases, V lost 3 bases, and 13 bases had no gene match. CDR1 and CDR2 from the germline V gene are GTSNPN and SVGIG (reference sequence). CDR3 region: CAWSSPSGIGSDTQYF. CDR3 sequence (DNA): TGTGCCTGGAGCTCTCCCAGCGGGATCGGATCAGATACGCAGTATTTT.

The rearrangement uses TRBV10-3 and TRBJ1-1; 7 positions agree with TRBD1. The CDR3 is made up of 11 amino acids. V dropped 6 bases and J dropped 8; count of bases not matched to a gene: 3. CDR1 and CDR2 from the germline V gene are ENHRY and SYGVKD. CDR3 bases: TGTGCCATCAGCCGGGACAGAGAAGCTTTCTTT. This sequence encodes CAISRDREAFF.

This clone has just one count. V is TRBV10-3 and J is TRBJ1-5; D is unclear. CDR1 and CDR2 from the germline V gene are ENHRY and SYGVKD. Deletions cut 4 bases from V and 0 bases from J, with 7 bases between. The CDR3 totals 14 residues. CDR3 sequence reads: CAISAGDSNQPQHF. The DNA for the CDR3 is TGTGCCATCAGTGCCGGGGATAGCAATCAGCCCCAGCATTTT.

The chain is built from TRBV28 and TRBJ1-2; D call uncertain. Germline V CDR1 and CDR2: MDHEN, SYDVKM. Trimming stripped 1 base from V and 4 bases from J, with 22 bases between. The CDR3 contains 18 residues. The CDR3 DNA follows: TGTGCCAGCAGTTTATATGGTAGCGACACCGCTTTGACCTATGGCTACACCTTC. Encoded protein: CASSLYGSDTALTYGYTF.

CDR3 residues: CASIASTGGAYEQYF. For the CDR3, the DNA is TGTGCCAGCATCGCCTCGACAGGGGGCGCCTACGAGCAGTACTTC. V is TRBV6-6 and J is TRBJ2-7; 10 nucleotides agree with TRBD1. The germline V gene encodes CDR1 MNHNY and CDR2 SVGAGI (reference sequence). The junction had 8 bases not matched to a gene; V was cut back by 7 bases and J by 2 bases. The CDR3 totals 15 residues.

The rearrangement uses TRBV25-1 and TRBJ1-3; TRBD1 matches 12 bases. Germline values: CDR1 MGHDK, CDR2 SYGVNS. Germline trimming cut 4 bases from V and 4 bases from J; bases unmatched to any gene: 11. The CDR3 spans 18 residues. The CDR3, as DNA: TGTGCCAGCAGTGTCGCCGGGACAGGGGGCAAAGGAGGAAACACCATATATTTT. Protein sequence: CASSVAGTGGKGGNTIYF.

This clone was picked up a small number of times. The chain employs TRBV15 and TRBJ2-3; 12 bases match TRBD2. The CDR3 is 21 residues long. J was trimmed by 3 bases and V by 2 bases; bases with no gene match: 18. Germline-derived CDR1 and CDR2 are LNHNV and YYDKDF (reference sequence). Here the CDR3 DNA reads TGTGCCACCAGCAGAAACCTAGAGGGGGCGATGACTAGCGGGAGTACAGATACGCAGTATTTT. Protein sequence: CATSRNLEGAMTSGSTDTQYF.

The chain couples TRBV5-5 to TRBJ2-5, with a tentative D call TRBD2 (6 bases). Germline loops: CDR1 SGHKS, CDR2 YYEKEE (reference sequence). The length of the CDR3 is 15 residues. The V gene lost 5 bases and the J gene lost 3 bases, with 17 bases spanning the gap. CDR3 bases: TGTGCCAGCAGGGAAGGGGACTGTGTGAAAGAGACCCAGTACTTC. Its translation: CASREGDCVKETQYF. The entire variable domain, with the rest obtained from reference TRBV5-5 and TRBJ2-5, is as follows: DAGVTQSPTHLIKTRGQQVTLRCSPISGHKSVSWYQQVLGQGPQFIFQYYEKEERGRGNFPDRFSARQFPNYSSELNVNALLLGDSALYLCASREGDCVKETQYFGPGTRLLVL.

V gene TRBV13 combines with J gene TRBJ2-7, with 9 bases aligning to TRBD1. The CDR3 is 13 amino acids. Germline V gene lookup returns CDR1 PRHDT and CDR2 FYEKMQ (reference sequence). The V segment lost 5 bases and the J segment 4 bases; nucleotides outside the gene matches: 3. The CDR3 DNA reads TGTGCCAGCAGCGGGACAGGGTATTACGAGCAGTACTTC. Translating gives CASSGTGYYEQYF.

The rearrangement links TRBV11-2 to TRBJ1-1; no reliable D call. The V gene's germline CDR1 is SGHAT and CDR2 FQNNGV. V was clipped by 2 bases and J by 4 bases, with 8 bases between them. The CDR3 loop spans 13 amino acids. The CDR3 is CASSLSGCTEAFF. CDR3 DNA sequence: TGTGCCAGCAGCTTATCCGGGTGCACTGAAGCTTTCTTT.

The CDR3 is CASSRFDRLNYGYTF. In DNA form, the CDR3 reads TGTGCCAGCAGTAGATTCGACAGGCTCAACTATGGCTACACCTTC. The rearrangement links TRBV6-5 to TRBJ1-2; TRBD1 might be the D (6 bases). The V gene lost 5 bases and the J gene lost 2 bases, with 15 bases spanning the gap. Per the germline V gene, CDR1 is MNHEY and CDR2 is SVGAGI. There are 15 residues in the CDR3.

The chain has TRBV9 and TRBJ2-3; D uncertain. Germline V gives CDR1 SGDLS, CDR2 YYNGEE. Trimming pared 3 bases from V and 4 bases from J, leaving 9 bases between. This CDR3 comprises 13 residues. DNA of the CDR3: TGTGCCAGCAGCGCTCCGCACTCAGATACGCAGTATTTT. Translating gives CASSAPHSDTQYF.

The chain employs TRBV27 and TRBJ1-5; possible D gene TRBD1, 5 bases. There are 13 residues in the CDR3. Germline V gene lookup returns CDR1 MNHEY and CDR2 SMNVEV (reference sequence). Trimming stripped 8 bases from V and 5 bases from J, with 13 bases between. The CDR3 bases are TGTGCCAGCGCCGGGGGATCCGATCAGCCCCAGCATTTT. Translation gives CASAGGSDQPQHF.

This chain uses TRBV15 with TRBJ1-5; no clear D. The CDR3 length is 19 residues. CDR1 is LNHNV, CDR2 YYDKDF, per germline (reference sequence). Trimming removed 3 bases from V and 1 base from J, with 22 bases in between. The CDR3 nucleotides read TGTGCCACCAGCAGTTTAAGTGTTGGCGGAACATTCAGCAATCAGCCCCAGCATTTT. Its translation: CATSSLSVGGTFSNQPQHF.

The CDR3 spells CASSNIARGDSNQPQHF. CDR3 bases: TGTGCCAGTAGTAATATAGCCCGGGGAGATAGCAATCAGCCCCAGCATTTT. The chain carries TRBV19 and TRBJ1-5; unclear D gene. V lost 4 bases to trimming and J lost 0 bases, with 16 bases between them. The CDR3 is made up of 17 amino acids. The germline V gene encodes CDR1 LNHDA and CDR2 SQIVND (reference sequence).

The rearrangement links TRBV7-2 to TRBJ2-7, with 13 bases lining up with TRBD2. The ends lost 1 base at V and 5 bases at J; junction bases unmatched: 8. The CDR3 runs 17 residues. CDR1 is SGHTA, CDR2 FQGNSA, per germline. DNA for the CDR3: TGTGCCAGCAGCTTAGGCCCTACTAGCGGGAGGGCCGACGAGCAGTACTTC. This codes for CASSLGPTSGRADEQYF.

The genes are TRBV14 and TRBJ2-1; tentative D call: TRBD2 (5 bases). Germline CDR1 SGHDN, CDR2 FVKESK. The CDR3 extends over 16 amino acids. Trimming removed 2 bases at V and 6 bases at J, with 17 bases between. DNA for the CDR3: TGTGCCAGCAGCCAAAAGCGGAGCCCACGTCCCAATGAGCAGTTCTTC. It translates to CASSQKRSPRPNEQFF.

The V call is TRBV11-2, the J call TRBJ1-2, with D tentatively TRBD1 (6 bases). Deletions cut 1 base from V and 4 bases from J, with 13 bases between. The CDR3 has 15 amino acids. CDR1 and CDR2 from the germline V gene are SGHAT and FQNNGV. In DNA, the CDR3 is TGTGCCAGCAGCTTAGTGGGGGGGCCCACCTATGGCTACACCTTC. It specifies CASSLVGGPTYGYTF.

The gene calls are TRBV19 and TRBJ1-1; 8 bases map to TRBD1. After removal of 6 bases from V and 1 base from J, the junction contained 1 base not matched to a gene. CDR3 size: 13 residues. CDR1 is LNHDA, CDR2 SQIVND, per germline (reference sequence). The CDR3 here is CASSGQGNTEAFF. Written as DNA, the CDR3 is TGTGCCAGTAGCGGACAGGGGAACACTGAAGCTTTCTTT. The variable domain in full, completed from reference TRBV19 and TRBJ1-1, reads DGGITQSPKYLFRKEGQNVTLSCEQNLNHDAMYWYRQDPGQGLRLIYYSQIVNDFQKGDIAEGYSVSREKKESFPLTVTSAQKNPTAFYLCASSGQGNTEAFFGQGTRLTVV.

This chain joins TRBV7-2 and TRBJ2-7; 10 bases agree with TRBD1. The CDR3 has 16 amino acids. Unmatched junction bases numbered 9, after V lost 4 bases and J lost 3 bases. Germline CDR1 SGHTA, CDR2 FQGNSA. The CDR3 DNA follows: TGTGCCAGCAGCTCACTCACGGGACAGGGGTGCTACGAGCAGTACTTC. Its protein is CASSSLTGQGCYEQYF.

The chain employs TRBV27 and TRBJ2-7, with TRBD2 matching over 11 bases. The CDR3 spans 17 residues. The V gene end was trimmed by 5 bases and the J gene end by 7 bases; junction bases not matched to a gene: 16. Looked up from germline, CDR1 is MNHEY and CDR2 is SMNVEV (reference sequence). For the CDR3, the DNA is TGTGCCAGCAGTCCCTCCTCTAGCGGGAGGCCCTCCCGAGAGCAGTACTTC. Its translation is CASSPSSSGRPSREQYF.

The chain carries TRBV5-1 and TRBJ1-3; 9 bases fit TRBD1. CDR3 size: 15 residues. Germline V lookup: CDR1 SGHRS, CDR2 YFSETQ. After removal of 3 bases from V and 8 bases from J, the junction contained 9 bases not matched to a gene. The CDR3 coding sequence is TGCGCCAGCAGCTGGGGACAGGGTCTTCGGGACACCATATATTTT. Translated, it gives CASSWGQGLRDTIYF.

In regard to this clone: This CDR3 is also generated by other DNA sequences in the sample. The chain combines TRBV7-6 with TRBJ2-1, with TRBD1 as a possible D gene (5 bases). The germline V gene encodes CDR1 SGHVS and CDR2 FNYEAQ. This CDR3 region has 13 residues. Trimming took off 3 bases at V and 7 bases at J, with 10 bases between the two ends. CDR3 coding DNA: TGTGCCAGCAGCTTTGCCCAGGGAAATGAGCAGTTCTTC. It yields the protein CASSFAQGNEQFF.